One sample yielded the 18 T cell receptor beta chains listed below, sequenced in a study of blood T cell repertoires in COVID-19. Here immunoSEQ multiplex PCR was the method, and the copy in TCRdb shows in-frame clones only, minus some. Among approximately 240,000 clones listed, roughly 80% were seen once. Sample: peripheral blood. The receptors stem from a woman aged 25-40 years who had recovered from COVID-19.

CDR3 DNA: TGTGCCAGCTCACCAGGGGGACTAGCGGGCGAGACCCAGTACTTC. Its protein product is CASSPGGLAGETQYF. The chain is built from TRBV18 and TRBJ2-5; 12 positions match TRBD2. This CDR3 contains 15 residues. Germline CDR1 is KGHSH and CDR2 is LQKENI. V lost 2 bases, J lost 5 bases, and 3 bases stayed unmatched.

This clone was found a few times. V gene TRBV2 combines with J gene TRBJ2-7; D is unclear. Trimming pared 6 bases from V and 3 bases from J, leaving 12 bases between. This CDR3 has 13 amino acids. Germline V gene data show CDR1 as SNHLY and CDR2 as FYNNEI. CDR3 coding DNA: TGTGCCAGCAGCGTCCTTTTAAACTACGAGCAGTACTTC. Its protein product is CASSVLLNYEQYF.

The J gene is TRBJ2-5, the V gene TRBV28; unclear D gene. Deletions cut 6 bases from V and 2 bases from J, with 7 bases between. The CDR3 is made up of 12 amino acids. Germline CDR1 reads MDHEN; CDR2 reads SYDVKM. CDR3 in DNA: TGTGCCAGCAGGGCCTTACAAGAGACCCAGTACTTC. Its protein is CASRALQETQYF.

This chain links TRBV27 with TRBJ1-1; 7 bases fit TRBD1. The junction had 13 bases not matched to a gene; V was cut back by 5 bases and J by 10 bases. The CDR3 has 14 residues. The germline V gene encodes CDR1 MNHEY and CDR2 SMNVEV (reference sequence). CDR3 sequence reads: CASSPRGFMSRAFF. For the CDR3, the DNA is TGTGCCAGCAGTCCCAGGGGGTTTATGAGCCGAGCTTTCTTT.

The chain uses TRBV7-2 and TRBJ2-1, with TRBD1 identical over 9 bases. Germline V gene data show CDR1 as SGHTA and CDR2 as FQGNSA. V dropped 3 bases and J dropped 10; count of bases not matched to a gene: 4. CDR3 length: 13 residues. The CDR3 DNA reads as TGTGCCAGCAGCTTTCCGACAGGGGGAGAGCAGTTCTTC. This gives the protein CASSFPTGGEQFF. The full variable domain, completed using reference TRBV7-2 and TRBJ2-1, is GAGVSQSPSNKVTEKGKDVELRCDPISGHTALYWYRQSLGQGLEFLIYFQGNSAPDKSGLPSDRFSAERTGGSVSTLTIQRTQQEDSAVYLCASSFPTGGEQFFGPGTRLTVL.

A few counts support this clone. In DNA form, the CDR3 reads TGTGCCAGTACCTGGGGAGCTTTTAACACTGAAGCTTTCTTT. Translating gives CASTWGAFNTEAFF. The chain combines TRBV19 with TRBJ1-1; D gene unclear. Germline CDR1 and CDR2: LNHDA and SQIVND (reference sequence). The CDR3 spans 14 residues. V was pared by 7 bases and J by 2 bases, with 14 bases between. Full variable domain (missing parts from reference TRBV19 and TRBJ1-1): DGGITQSPKYLFRKEGQNVTLSCEQNLNHDAMYWYRQDPGQGLRLIYYSQIVNDFQKGDIAEGYSVSREKKESFPLTVTSAQKNPTAFYLCASTWGAFNTEAFFGQGTRLTVV.

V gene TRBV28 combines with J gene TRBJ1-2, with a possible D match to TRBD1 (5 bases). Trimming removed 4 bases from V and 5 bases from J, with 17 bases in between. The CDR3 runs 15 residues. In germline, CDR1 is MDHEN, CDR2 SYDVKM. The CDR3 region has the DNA TGTGCCAGCAGTTCATCTGAAACAGGATGGTATGGCTACACCTTC. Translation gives CASSSSETGWYGYTF.

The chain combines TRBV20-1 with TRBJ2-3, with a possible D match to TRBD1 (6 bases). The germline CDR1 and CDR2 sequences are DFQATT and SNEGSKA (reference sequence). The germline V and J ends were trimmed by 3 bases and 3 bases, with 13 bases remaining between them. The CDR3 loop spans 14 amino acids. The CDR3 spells CSASWGRGTDTQYF. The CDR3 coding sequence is TGCAGTGCTAGTTGGGGGCGCGGGACAGATACGCAGTATTTT.

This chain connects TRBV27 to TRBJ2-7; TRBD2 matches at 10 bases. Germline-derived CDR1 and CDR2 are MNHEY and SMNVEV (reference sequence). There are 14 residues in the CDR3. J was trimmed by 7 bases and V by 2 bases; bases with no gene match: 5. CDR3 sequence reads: CASSLLAGVGEQYF. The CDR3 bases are TGTGCCAGCAGTTTACTAGCGGGAGTAGGGGAGCAGTACTTC.

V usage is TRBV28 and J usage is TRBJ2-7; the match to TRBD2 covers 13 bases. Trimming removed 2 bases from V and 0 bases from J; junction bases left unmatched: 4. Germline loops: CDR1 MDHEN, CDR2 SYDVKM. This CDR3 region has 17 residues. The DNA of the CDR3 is TGTGCCAGCAGTTTACCGGGACTAGCGGGAAGCTCCTACGAGCAGTACTTC. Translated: CASSLPGLAGSSYEQYF.

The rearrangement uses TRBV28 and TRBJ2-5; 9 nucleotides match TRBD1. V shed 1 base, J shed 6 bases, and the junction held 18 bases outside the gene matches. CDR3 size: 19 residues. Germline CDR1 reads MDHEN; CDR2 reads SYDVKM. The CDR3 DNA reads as TGTGCCAGCAGTTTATTGTTCTACCGGGAACAGGGGGCGACGAAGACCCAGTACTTC. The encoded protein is CASSLLFYREQGATKTQYF.

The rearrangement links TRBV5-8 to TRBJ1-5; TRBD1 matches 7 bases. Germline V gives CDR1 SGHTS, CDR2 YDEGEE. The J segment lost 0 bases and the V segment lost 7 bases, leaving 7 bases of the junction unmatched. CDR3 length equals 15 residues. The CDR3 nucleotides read TGTGCCAGCGCTAAGGGGGCACTTAGCAATCAGCCCCAGCATTTT. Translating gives CASAKGALSNQPQHF.

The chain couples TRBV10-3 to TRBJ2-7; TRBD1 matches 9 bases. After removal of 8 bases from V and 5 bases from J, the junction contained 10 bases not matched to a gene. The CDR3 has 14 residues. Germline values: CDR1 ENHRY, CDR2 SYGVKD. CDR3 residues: CAIVADRGEDEQYF. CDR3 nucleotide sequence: TGTGCCATCGTAGCGGACAGGGGAGAGGACGAGCAGTACTTC.

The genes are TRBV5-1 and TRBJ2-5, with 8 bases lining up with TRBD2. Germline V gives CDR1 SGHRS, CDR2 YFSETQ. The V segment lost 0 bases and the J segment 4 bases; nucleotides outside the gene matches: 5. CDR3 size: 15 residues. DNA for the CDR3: TGCGCCAGCAGCTTGGCCCCGGGGGGGATAGAGACCCAGTACTTC. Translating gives CASSLAPGGIETQYF. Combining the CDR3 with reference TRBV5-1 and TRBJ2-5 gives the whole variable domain KAGVTQTPRYLIKTRGQQVTLSCSPISGHRSVSWYQQTPGQGLQFLFEYFSETQRNKGNFPGRFSGRQFSNSRSEMNVSTLELGDSALYLCASSLAPGGIETQYFGPGTRLLVL.

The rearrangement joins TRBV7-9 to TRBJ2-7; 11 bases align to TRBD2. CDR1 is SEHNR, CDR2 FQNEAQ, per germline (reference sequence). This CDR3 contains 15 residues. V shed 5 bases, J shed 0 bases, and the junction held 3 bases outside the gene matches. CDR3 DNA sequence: TGTGCCAGCAGCGTGACTAGCGGGGCCTCCTACGAGCAGTACTTC. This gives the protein CASSVTSGASYEQYF.

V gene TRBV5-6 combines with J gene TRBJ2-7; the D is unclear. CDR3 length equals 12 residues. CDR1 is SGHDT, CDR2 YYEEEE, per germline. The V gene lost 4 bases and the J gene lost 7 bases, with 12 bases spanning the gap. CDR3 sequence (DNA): TGTGCCAGCAGCACATACGACGGGGAGCAGTACTTC. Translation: CASSTYDGEQYF.

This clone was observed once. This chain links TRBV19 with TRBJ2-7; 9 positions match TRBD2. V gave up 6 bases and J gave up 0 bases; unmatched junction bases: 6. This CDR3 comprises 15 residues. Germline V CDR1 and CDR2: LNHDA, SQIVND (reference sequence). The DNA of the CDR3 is TGTGCCAGTAGAACGAAGGGACTAGCCTCCTACGAGCAGTACTTC. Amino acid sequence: CASRTKGLASYEQYF.

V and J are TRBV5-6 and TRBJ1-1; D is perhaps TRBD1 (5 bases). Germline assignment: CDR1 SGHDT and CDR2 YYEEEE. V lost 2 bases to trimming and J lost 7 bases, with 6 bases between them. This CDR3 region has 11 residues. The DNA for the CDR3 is TGTGCCAGCAGCTTCGGGGGTGAAGCTTTCTTT. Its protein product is CASSFGGEAFF.